The present TCR beta chain was sequenced within a study of T cells after posttransplantation cyclophosphamide (dated by TCRdb to 2016 to 2017). With respect to the entire study: Using TRB sequencing, the study followed how the T cell repertoire reconstituted after myeloablative bone marrow transplantation in which posttransplantation cyclophosphamide served as GVHD prophylaxis. Blood from every one of the roughly 35 PTCy patients who had 1-year posttransplant specimens underwent TRB sequencing. Because TRA and TRB clonality correlated tightly in some ten samples, later TCR analyses were limited to TRB. Public TRB sequences were searched against a database of over 3,500 sequences associated with responses to pathogens, tumor antigens, self-antigens and alloantigens. Samples from around 40 PTCy-treated patients and under 20 related bone marrow donors of those patients were subjected to antigen receptor sequencing. In 3 patients, up to roughly 3 additional blood samples taken between 2 and 5.2 years after transplant also underwent TRB sequencing, as did pretransplant blood from several patients. The research as a whole found: At 1-2 months, donor-recipient similarity was low but rose over the first year, and the later blood repertoires were often dominated by donor CD8+ memory clones. Across the 45 to 55 patients, TRB clonality was highly associated with recipient CMV seropositivity and CMV reactivation, and diversity with PTCy was similar to that in the CNI/methotrexate controls. The TRB repertoires of T cells infiltrating skin or GI tract showed only limited overlap with the TRB repertoires of T cells in blood.

TRB sequencing used genomic DNA with the immunoSEQ assay at survey resolution or the hsTCRB kit. Per the authors' processing: The immunoSEQ software handled the initial read processing, while the LymphoSeq R package was used for the repertoire analyses. Clonality was calculated as 1 minus normalized Shannon entropy, and the Gini coefficient was also calculated for each TRB dataset. Phenotypes of unsorted samples were inferred by mapping TRB sequences from sorted subsets of the recipient or donor onto the same recipient's unsorted samples. TCRdb took over this immuneACCESS table, retaining in-frame rearrangements with V and J assigned. Such tables are incomplete; in checked studies, under half of the missing clones stem from an unresolved V gene, and the remainder is unexplained. The V and J calls and clone size are taken from that table; D and trimming were inferred from the DNA. For this sample, fewer than 35,000 clones are listed, none of them singletons. The ten top clones hold around 3% of the sample.

Trimming takes 8 bases from V and 8 bases from J, and the germline ends sit 13 bases apart. The cysteine opens and the phenylalanine closes a CDR3 of 12 amino acids. The entry retains the CDR3 DNA only, 36 bases that are in frame from base 1. Peripheral blood samples were provided by related bone marrow donors on the day of marrow donation. Peripheral blood and bone marrow mononuclear cells were isolated by Ficoll-Hypaque density centrifugation and were cryopreserved. A note on this clone: Its antigen is currently not known. The sample holds no much larger clone one base away, and base qualities are not on file.

The sequence was obtained from a woman aged 55 to 70 in good health, CMV-negative, and a related stem cell transplant donor. The rearrangement combines TRBV23-1 with TRBJ2-1; a tentative D call is TRBD1 (6 bases match). TRBV23-1 is marked as an open reading frame, function uncertain. The sequenced sample consisted of PBMCs. The DNA reads TGCGCCAGCGGCTACAGGGTACATGAGCAGTTCTTC. Its protein is CASGYRVHEQFF.